Listed below are T cell receptor beta chains from one sample, sequenced in a study of blood T cell repertoires in COVID-19. Generated by immunoSEQ multiplex PCR, the TCRdb table keeps only in-frame clones and is missing some. The sample has 150,000 to 200,000 clones, 90% seen once. The sequenced sample consisted of peripheral blood. The receptors here all came from a man aged 45-65 years with acute or convalescent COVID-19. CDR3s include the opening cysteine and the closing phenylalanine or tryptophan. Each record gives: J gene, V gene, clone size, CDR3 protein. The listing skips clone size in some rows; elsewhere it reads once, few, many or a size class.

J: TRBJ2-5
V: TRBV19
size: NA
CDR3: CASRADRYQETQYF

J: TRBJ1-4
V: TRBV4-2
size: NA
CDR3: CASSQVPGEKLFF

J: TRBJ1-2
V: TRBV12-3/TRBV12-4
size: NA
CDR3: CASSRTVNYGYTF

J: TRBJ1-5
V: TRBV9
size: NA
CDR3: CASSVTENQPQHF

J: TRBJ1-4
V: TRBV25-1
size: NA
CDR3: CASSEYTGGSWQSEKLFF

J: TRBJ2-5
V: TRBV18
size: NA
CDR3: CASSTFGRTGSETQYF

J: TRBJ1-5
V: TRBV19
size: few
CDR3: CASSRAVRQPQHF

J: TRBJ1-1
V: TRBV28
size: NA
CDR3: CASTHGGENTEAFF

J: TRBJ2-1
V: TRBV27
size: NA
CDR3: CASSLFRTSGSYNEQFF

J: TRBJ2-3
V: TRBV13
size: NA
CDR3: CASSFLAGGTDTQYF

J: TRBJ2-5
V: TRBV5-4
size: NA
CDR3: CASSLGLAGGGTGETQYF

J: TRBJ2-7
V: TRBV18
size: NA
CDR3: CASSPSSGRATEQYF

J: TRBJ2-1
V: TRBV4-1
size: NA
CDR3: CASSQGSGEQFF

J: TRBJ2-3
V: TRBV24-1
size: NA
CDR3: CATSEVGLAGGSDTQYF

J: TRBJ2-3
V: TRBV6-5
size: few
CDR3: CASRPRGGTDTQYF

J: TRBJ2-5
V: TRBV7-8
size: NA
CDR3: CASKTGWETQYF

J: TRBJ2-7
V: TRBV7-2
size: NA
CDR3: CASSLRVGGAYEQYF

J: TRBJ2-5
V: TRBV19
size: few
CDR3: CASRRSGTSVETQYF

J: TRBJ2-1
V: TRBV5-5
size: NA
CDR3: CASSSPDNEQFF

J: TRBJ2-1
V: TRBV4-1
size: NA
CDR3: CASSQVGYPYNEQFF

J: TRBJ1-1
V: TRBV7-9
size: NA
CDR3: CASSLQGTGTEAFF

J: TRBJ1-5
V: TRBV19
size: NA
CDR3: CASSMVGAGNQPQHF

J: TRBJ2-5
V: TRBV18
size: NA
CDR3: CASSPRGGQQETQYF

J: TRBJ2-7
V: TRBV30
size: NA
CDR3: CAWGEREQYF

J: TRBJ2-3
V: TRBV19
size: NA
CDR3: CASGLSTDTQYF

J: TRBJ2-6
V: TRBV15
size: NA
CDR3: CATSRDFPGIGANVLTF

J: TRBJ2-2
V: TRBV9
size: NA
CDR3: CASSRASGGDGELFF

J: TRBJ1-1
V: TRBV18
size: NA
CDR3: CASSPSRDVSTEAFF

J: TRBJ2-3
V: TRBV5-6
size: NA
CDR3: CASSPATELAGGNRYF

J: TRBJ2-2
V: TRBV10-3
size: NA
CDR3: CAIRGTGDTGELFF

J: TRBJ1-1
V: TRBV6-6
size: NA
CDR3: CASSFSGDTEAFF

J: TRBJ1-5
V: TRBV19
size: NA
CDR3: CASNWGGTGQPQHF

J: TRBJ2-2
V: TRBV7-3
size: NA
CDR3: CASSSPRGRELFF

J: TRBJ2-7
V: TRBV5-1
size: NA
CDR3: CASSLSRLAAPYYEQYF

J: TRBJ2-1
V: TRBV11-2
size: NA
CDR3: CASSLQGVQFF

J: TRBJ1-1
V: TRBV18
size: once
CDR3: CASSLNQEAFF

J: TRBJ2-1
V: TRBV9
size: NA
CDR3: CASSVPSGSSYNEQFF

J: TRBJ2-5
V: TRBV7-6
size: NA
CDR3: CASSLRRTGIETQYF

J: TRBJ1-5
V: TRBV19
size: NA
CDR3: CASRERDRANQPQHF

J: TRBJ2-7
V: TRBV6-5
size: NA
CDR3: CASSTRDRVFEQYF

J: TRBJ1-4
V: TRBV28
size: NA
CDR3: CASVEGGANEKLFF

J: TRBJ2-1
V: TRBV10-3
size: NA
CDR3: CAIRRTEEDEQFF

J: TRBJ2-4
V: TRBV27
size: NA
CDR3: CASRTTTGAKNIQYF